Presented here are 30 T cell receptor beta chains from one specimen sequenced in a study of tissue T cells after allogeneic stem cell transplantation (dated by TCRdb to 2022 to 2024). The time point label of this sample denotes: recipient (host-origin) PBMCs collected before allo-HCT. Library creation used the immunoSEQ multiplex PCR assay. This immuneACCESS table, as held by TCRdb, lists in-frame sequences with V and J called but not all clones. Of the missing ones, under half trace to an unresolved V gene in checked studies; the others have no known cause. The sample contains about 26,000 clones, about 89% of them found a single time. The leading ten clones occupy about 2% of the sample. The source was blood, collected before transplantation. These receptors originate from a male donor at least 60 years old who later had graft-versus-host disease after an allogeneic stem cell transplant.

This rearrangement joins TRBV27 to TRBJ2-6; D call uncertain. Trimming removed 3 bases at V and 0 bases at J, with 9 bases between. CDR1 is MNHEY and CDR2 is SMNVEV in the germline V gene (reference sequence). CDR3 length: 16 residues. The CDR3 is CASSLSPLSGANVLTF. CDR3 DNA sequence: TGTGCCAGCAGTTTGAGTCCTCTCTCTGGGGCCAACGTCCTGACTTTC.

V and J are TRBV7-6 and TRBJ1-3; no firm D call. Germline CDR1 SGHVS, CDR2 FNYEAQ. Trimming stripped 3 bases from V and 4 bases from J, with 7 bases between. The CDR3 runs 13 residues. The CDR3, as DNA: TGTGCCAGCAGCTTGGATTTCGGAAACACCATATATTTT. This encodes CASSLDFGNTIYF. Combining the CDR3 with reference TRBV7-6 and TRBJ1-3 gives the whole variable domain GAGVSQSPRYKVTKRGQDVALRCDPISGHVSLYWYRQALGQGPEFLTYFNYEAQQDKSGLPNDRFSAERPEGSISTLTIQRTEQRDSAMYRCASSLDFGNTIYFGEGSWLTVV.

V and J are TRBV5-4 and TRBJ2-7; D not certain. Trimming pared 0 bases from V and 2 bases from J, leaving 9 bases between. The CDR3 has 14 amino acids. The germline V gene has CDR1 SGHNT and CDR2 YYREEE (reference sequence). DNA for the CDR3: TGTGCCAGCAGCTTGGGACTTCCCCCCTACGAGCAGTACTTC. As protein: CASSLGLPPYEQYF.

The chain uses TRBV28 and TRBJ2-6; D might be TRBD2 (5 bases). This CDR3 comprises 14 residues. Germline loops: CDR1 MDHEN, CDR2 SYDVKM. V lost 5 bases and J 2 bases, leaving 7 bases between the germline ends. CDR3 coding DNA: TGTGCCAGCAGTCTCGGGACTGGGGCCAACGTCCTGACTTTC. This encodes CASSLGTGANVLTF.

In this sample, this clone turned up once. The chain joins TRBV7-6 to TRBJ1-5, with 7 bases that match TRBD1. CDR1 SGHVS and CDR2 FNYEAQ come from the germline V gene. The CDR3 sequence is 14 residues long. The junction had 5 bases not matched to a gene; V was cut back by 2 bases and J by 7 bases. CDR3 DNA sequence: TGTGCCAGCAGCTTAAGACAGGGTGGACAGCCCCAGCATTTT. Translated, it gives CASSLRQGGQPQHF.

This chain connects TRBV5-1 to TRBJ2-2, with D unclear. This CDR3 is 16 amino acids long. The V gene's germline CDR1 is SGHRS and CDR2 YFSETQ. V lost 0 bases and J lost 3, with 12 bases in between. This chain's CDR3 is CASSLGAATYTGELFF. DNA for the CDR3: TGCGCCAGCAGCTTGGGAGCCGCGACTTACACCGGGGAGCTGTTTTTT.

J is TRBJ2-5 and V is TRBV6-5, with D maybe TRBD1 (5 bases). Germline V gives CDR1 MNHEY, CDR2 SVGAGI. The CDR3 has 15 amino acids. The V and J ends lost 0 bases and 5 bases respectively, with 13 bases between them. The CDR3 sequence is CASSYSRALGETQYF. The CDR3 DNA reads TGTGCCAGCAGTTACTCCAGGGCCCTTGGGGAGACCCAGTACTTC.

The chain couples TRBV6-1 to TRBJ2-1, with 8 nucleotides matching TRBD2. The CDR3 spans 17 residues. The V gene's germline CDR1 is MNHNS and CDR2 SASEGT. V trimming: 3 bases; J trimming: 5 bases; junction bases outside the gene matches: 12. CDR3 nucleotides: TGTGCCAGCAGTGAGGCGATAGCGGGAATGAAAAACAATGAGCAGTTCTTC. Encoded protein: CASSEAIAGMKNNEQFF.

The rearrangement links TRBV4-1 to TRBJ1-5; 8 bases align to TRBD1. This CDR3 is built from 15 residues. Germline trimming cut 4 bases from V and 6 bases from J; bases unmatched to any gene: 8. Germline V gives CDR1 MGHRA, CDR2 YSYEKL. CDR3: CASSLQTGAGQPQHF. The DNA for the CDR3 is TGCGCCAGCAGCCTGCAGACAGGGGCGGGTCAGCCCCAGCATTTT.

The chain combines TRBV7-2 with TRBJ2-3; TRBD2 aligns across 8 bases. This CDR3 contains 18 residues. The J segment lost 2 bases and the V segment lost 2 bases, leaving 12 bases of the junction unmatched. Per the germline V gene, CDR1 is SGHTA and CDR2 is FQGNSA. CDR3 in DNA: TGTGCCAGCAGCTTAAGGGGCCGAGATAGCGGGATCACAGATACGCAGTATTTT. It encodes CASSLRGRDSGITDTQYF.

The rearrangement joins TRBV7-9 to TRBJ1-1; the D is unclear. V lost 5 bases and J lost 1, with 11 bases in between. Per the germline V gene, CDR1 is SEHNR and CDR2 is FQNEAQ (reference sequence). This CDR3 has 14 amino acids. The CDR3 coding sequence is TGTGCCAGCAGCCAAAGAACCAGGAACACTGAAGCTTTCTTT. Encoded protein: CASSQRTRNTEAFF.

This chain joins TRBV4-1 and TRBJ2-5; TRBD2 matches 14 bases. The CDR3 has 16 residues. Germline CDR1 and CDR2: MGHRA and YSYEKL. V trimming: 1 base; J trimming: 2 bases; junction bases outside the gene matches: 0. In nucleotides, the CDR3 is TGCGCCAGCAGCCAAGGACTAGCGGGGGGGCAAGAGACCCAGTACTTC. Protein product: CASSQGLAGGQETQYF.

This chain uses TRBV29-1 with TRBJ2-7; a possible D gene is TRBD1 (5 bases). The germline V gene encodes CDR1 SQVTM and CDR2 ANQGSEA. This CDR3 region has 14 residues. The ends were cut back, 3 bases at V and 7 bases at J, with 19 bases in the middle. The CDR3 sequence: CSVDPGAYRGEQYF. The CDR3 DNA reads TGCAGCGTTGATCCCGGCGCTTATAGGGGAGAGCAGTACTTC.

The chain couples TRBV19 to TRBJ1-1; the D is unclear. V lost 7 bases and J lost 8, with 17 bases in between. There are 13 residues in the CDR3. Germline V gives CDR1 LNHDA, CDR2 SQIVND (reference sequence). CDR3 in amino acids: CASTPGRWPEAFF. CDR3 sequence (DNA): TGTGCCAGTACCCCCGGACGGTGGCCGGAAGCTTTCTTT.

The sample holds a few counts of this clone. The chain is built from TRBV5-1 and TRBJ1-2; D might be TRBD1 (5 bases). The CDR3 covers 15 residues. Germline loops: CDR1 SGHRS, CDR2 YFSETQ. V lost 0 bases to trimming and J lost 8 bases, with 17 bases between them. CDR3 sequence reads: CASSLGGTSNWGYTF. The CDR3 DNA is TGCGCCAGCAGCTTGGGCGGGACCTCCAACTGGGGCTACACCTTC.

This clone showed up just a few times. The chain employs TRBV4-3 and TRBJ2-2, with 8 bases matching TRBD1. The CDR3 loop spans 19 amino acids. CDR1 is LGHNA and CDR2 is YSLEER in the germline V gene. Trimming cost V 0 bases and J 6 bases; bases outside gene matches: 15. CDR3 in amino acids: CASSQELPGQVTPPGELFF. CDR3 nucleotides: TGCGCCAGCAGCCAAGAACTTCCGGGACAGGTGACGCCGCCCGGGGAGCTGTTTTTT.

This chain links TRBV7-9 with TRBJ2-5; TRBD1 is a possible D gene (5 bases). The ends were cut back, 4 bases at V and 1 base at J, with 10 bases in the middle. This CDR3 is built from 14 residues. Per the germline V gene, CDR1 is SEHNR and CDR2 is FQNEAQ (reference sequence). CDR3 nucleotide sequence: TGTGCCAGCAGCTACCAGGGAAGCCAAGAGACCCAGTACTTC. This encodes CASSYQGSQETQYF.

This chain connects TRBV3-1 (or the pseudogene TRBV3-2) to TRBJ1-3, with D possibly TRBD1 on 6 matching bases. This CDR3 contains 17 residues. Trimming cost V 3 bases and J 0 bases, with 15 bases left between them. Germline assignment: CDR1 LGHDT and CDR2 YNNKEL (reference sequence). The CDR3 here is CASSQQGIFSSGNTIYF. The CDR3 bases are TGTGCCAGCAGCCAGCAGGGGATCTTCAGCTCTGGAAACACCATATATTTT.

The chain couples TRBV4-3 to TRBJ2-7; 8 bases align to TRBD1. This CDR3 has 14 amino acids. Germline CDR1 and CDR2: LGHNA and YSLEER. The V segment lost 2 bases and the J segment 10 bases; nucleotides outside the gene matches: 10. The CDR3 region has the DNA TGCGCCAGCAGCCAATTGTCCGGACAGGGCAGTCAGTACTTC. It specifies CASSQLSGQGSQYF.

This rearrangement joins TRBV9 to TRBJ2-1, with a possible D match to TRBD2 (5 bases). The germline gives CDR1 SGDLS, CDR2 YYNGEE. Trimming left V 6 bases short and J 0 bases short, with 10 bases between. The CDR3 length is 14 residues. This chain's CDR3 is CASKAGASYNEQFF. The CDR3 DNA reads TGTGCCAGCAAGGCGGGTGCCTCCTACAATGAGCAGTTCTTC. The whole variable domain, remainder taken from reference TRBV9 and TRBJ2-1, is DSGVTQTPKHLITATGQRVTLRCSPRSGDLSVYWYQQSLDQGLQFLIQYYNGEERAKGNILERFSAQQFPDLHSELNLSSLELGDSALYFCASKAGASYNEQFFGPGTRLTVL.

This clone appeared a single time. CDR3 nucleotide sequence: TGTGCCAGCAGCCAAGATTGGGAGACCCAGTACTTC. It codes for CASSQDWETQYF. The chain couples TRBV4-2 to TRBJ2-5, with no clear D. V gave up 0 bases and J gave up 5 bases, with 4 bases separating them. Germline lookup yields CDR1 LGHNA and CDR2 YNFKEQ. This CDR3 region has 12 residues.

This clone was seen just once. This chain links TRBV5-1 with TRBJ2-2; D gene ambiguous. V lost 0 bases and J lost 6, with 6 bases in between. Germline values: CDR1 SGHRS, CDR2 YFSETQ. The CDR3 is 13 amino acids. The CDR3 DNA follows: TGCGCCAGCAGCTTGGCCGAGTCCGGGGAGCTGTTTTTT. Protein: CASSLAESGELFF.

This chain joins TRBV5-1 and TRBJ2-7, with D perhaps TRBD1 or TRBD2 (7 bases each). Germline V gene sequence: CDR1 SGHRS, CDR2 YFSETQ. The CDR3 extends over 13 amino acids. Trimming removed 6 bases at V and 2 bases at J, with 12 bases between. The CDR3 bases are TGCGCCAGCACAGGGAGGGGGCCCTACGAGCAGTACTTC. This encodes CASTGRGPYEQYF.

The chain recombines TRBV9 with TRBJ2-7, with D perhaps matching TRBD1 (6 bases). The CDR3 totals 16 residues. CDR1 is SGDLS and CDR2 is YYNGEE in the germline V gene. V shed 2 bases and J shed 0 bases, with 15 bases lying between them. CDR3 DNA sequence: TGTGCCAGCAGCGTTACAGGGATCCAGAGCTCCTACGAGCAGTACTTC. The encoded protein is CASSVTGIQSSYEQYF.

In its sample, this clone was seen once. This chain connects TRBV11-1 to TRBJ2-1; no reliable D call. The germline V gene has CDR1 SGHAT and CDR2 FQDESV (reference sequence). Trimming shortened V by 1 base and J by 6 bases, and 7 bases separated the two germline ends. This CDR3 is 13 amino acids long. The CDR3 DNA sequence: TGTGCCAGCAGCTTAGAGGCCCCCAATGAGCAGTTCTTC. The encoded protein is CASSLEAPNEQFF.

The rearrangement links TRBV5-1 to TRBJ2-6; D unclear. There are 16 residues in the CDR3. The germline V gene encodes CDR1 SGHRS and CDR2 YFSETQ. Trimming took off 4 bases at V and 0 bases at J, with 11 bases between the two ends. The CDR3 bases are TGCGCCAGCAGCCTCCCACCCGTCTCTGGGGCCAACGTCCTGACTTTC. This encodes CASSLPPVSGANVLTF.

The rearrangement uses TRBV19 and TRBJ1-2; no firm D call. Germline CDR1 and CDR2: LNHDA and SQIVND (reference sequence). Trimming removed 3 bases at V and 2 bases at J, with 10 bases between. This CDR3 is 14 amino acids long. This CDR3 is CASSIGLRNYGYTF. The CDR3 DNA sequence: TGTGCCAGTAGTATTGGCCTCAGAAACTATGGCTACACCTTC. Full variable domain (rest looked up from reference TRBV19 and TRBJ1-2): DGGITQSPKYLFRKEGQNVTLSCEQNLNHDAMYWYRQDPGQGLRLIYYSQIVNDFQKGDIAEGYSVSREKKESFPLTVTSAQKNPTAFYLCASSIGLRNYGYTFGSGTRLTVV.

The gene calls are TRBV24-1 and TRBJ2-7; no clear D. Germline V gene data show CDR1 as KGHDR and CDR2 as SFDVKD. The ends were cut back, 1 base at V and 0 bases at J, with 12 bases in the middle. The CDR3 is made up of 16 amino acids. CDR3 amino acids: CATSDFVAARSYEQYF. The CDR3, as DNA: TGTGCCACCAGTGATTTTGTCGCAGCGCGCTCCTACGAGCAGTACTTC.

This clone was found once. The V and J genes are TRBV14 and TRBJ2-7; no definite D call. Germline V gene sequence: CDR1 SGHDN, CDR2 FVKESK. This CDR3 contains 13 residues. V was trimmed by 0 bases and J by 7 bases, leaving 10 bases between them. The CDR3 loop reads CASSQDRPTEQYF. The CDR3 region has the DNA TGTGCCAGCAGCCAAGACAGACCTACTGAGCAGTACTTC.

The genes are TRBV4-3 and TRBJ2-1; 13 bases match TRBD2. Germline CDR1 reads LGHNA; CDR2 reads YSLEER. The CDR3 covers 20 residues. V was pared by 4 bases and J by 0 bases, with 12 bases of the junction left unmatched. The CDR3 is CASSPRLAGGPTSSYNEQFF. CDR3 in DNA: TGCGCCAGCAGCCCTAGACTAGCGGGAGGTCCAACCTCCTCCTACAATGAGCAGTTCTTC.